This TCR beta chain emerged from a study of spatial heterogeneity in lung cancer. Looking at the study overall: Alpha-chain detections were consistently fewer than beta-chain detections among the sequences.

Study results and limitations: Detection of ubiquitous tumor TCRs in blood was higher at resection than follow-up.

This clonotype was recorded a few times. Its antigen is currently unknown. Stated time point: blood at routine non-recurrence follow-up after resection. Individual TCR cDNA molecules each bore their own unique molecular identifier. Each CDR3 protein is one row after TCRdb ran MiXCR on the 5' RACE reads. The table records about 32,000 distinct CDR3 sequences, less than 11% of them present only once. Sample: PBMCs, taken at follow-up. The clonotype originates from a female donor with early-stage non-small cell lung cancer.

The CDR3 reads CSAKRKEDASYEQYF. CDR3 bases: TGCAGTGCTAAGCGGAAAGAGGACGCATCCTACGAGCAGTACTTC. V and J are TRBV20-1 and TRBJ2-7, with D possibly TRBD2 on 5 matching bases. The CDR3 spans 15 residues. The germline V and J ends were trimmed by 4 bases and 1 base, with 17 bases remaining between them. The germline CDR1 and CDR2 sequences are DFQATT and SNEGSKA (reference sequence).